These 18 T cell receptor beta chains were all obtained from the same sample, sequenced in a study of tumor and adjacent non-tumor tissue in lung cancer. RNA was extracted from bulk tissue without any cell sorting. The library came from three nested PCR rounds adapted from ARM-PCR protocols. One entry per CDR3 protein results from TCRdb running MiXCR on the multiplex PCR reads. The sample records more than 85,000 distinct CDR3 sequences, 75% being singletons. The sequenced material came from lung tumor tissue. The receptors originated from a woman aged 55 to 70 with non-small cell lung cancer.

In regard to this clonotype: Compared with germline, one end of the junction differs, possibly owing to a read error. The V and J genes are TRBV4-1 and TRBJ2-1; 9 bases line up with TRBD2. Looked up from germline, CDR1 is MGHRA and CDR2 is YSYEKL. The CDR3 consists of 14 residues. The CDR3 DNA reads as TGCGCCAGTAGCCCTACGGGGCTAGCGGGGACCAGGTCCTTC. This codes for CASSPTGLAGTRSF.

This clonotype showed up just a few times. A much larger clone differs by one base, so this may be a read error. The V call is TRBV4-3, the J call TRBJ2-2, with D uncertain. Germline V gene lookup returns CDR1 LGHNA and CDR2 YSLEER. Trimming pared 0 bases from V and 4 bases from J, leaving 15 bases between. The CDR3 loop spans 17 amino acids. CDR3 in DNA: TGCGCCAGCAGCCAAGAAACCCATACGGCGAGCACCGGGGAGCTGTTTTTT. Translation gives CASSQETHTASTGELFF.

The chain has TRBV11-2 and TRBJ1-6; weak D call: TRBD1 (5 bases). Germline CDR1 and CDR2: SGHAT and FQNNGV. CDR3 length: 15 amino acids. V was shortened by 2 bases and J by 7 bases, with 12 bases between the two germline ends. The CDR3 region has the DNA TGTGCCAGCAGCTTATCCCTAGGGGTGAATTCACCCCTCCACTTT. This gives the protein CASSLSLGVNSPLHF.

Regarding this clonotype: A read error may produce the germline difference seen at one junction end. The V gene is TRBV5-4, the J gene TRBJ2-2; D not resolved. The CDR3 totals 14 residues. Germline CDR1 reads SGHNT; CDR2 reads YYREEE (reference sequence). In DNA, the CDR3 is TGTACCAGCAGCTTTGGTAGTGACACGGGGGAGCTGTTTTTT. As protein: CTSSFGSDTGELFF. The variable domain in full, completed from reference TRBV5-4 and TRBJ2-2, reads ETGVTQSPTHLIKTRGQQVTLRCSSQSGHNTVSWYQQALGQGPQFIFQYYREEENGRGNFPPRFSGLQFPNYSSELNVNALELDDSALYLCTSSFGSDTGELFFGEGSRLTVL.

Turning to this clonotype: One junction end disagrees with the germline gene, perhaps due to a read error. The chain uses TRBV7-8 and TRBJ1-2; D gene uncertain. This CDR3 is built from 14 residues. Germline assignment: CDR1 SGHVS and CDR2 FQNEAQ. CDR3 amino acids: CASTPRGFSYGYTF. CDR3 DNA: TGTGCCAGCACCCCCAGAGGCTTTAGCTATGGCTACACATTC.

As regards this clonotype: A read error may account for a junction end that differs from germline. The chain has TRBV15 and TRBJ1-5; D remains ambiguous. The CDR3 runs 13 residues. CDR1 is LNHNV, CDR2 YYDKDF, per germline (reference sequence). The CDR3 spells CATSRDVDQPQHF. CDR3 in DNA: TGTGCCACCAGCAGAGACGTCGATCAGCCCCAGCACTTT.

Notes on this clonotype: This CDR3 fails to terminate in the conserved phenylalanine or tryptophan, so it likely reflects a read error. The DNA of the CDR3 is TGCAGCGCCTCGAAAGAACAGGAAGTTAACACTGAAGCTTTCTAT. It translates to CSASKEQEVNTEAFY. The V and J genes are TRBV29-1 and TRBJ1-1; tentative D call: TRBD1 (5 bases). Germline CDR1 SQVTM, CDR2 ANQGSEA. The germline V and J ends were trimmed by 7 bases and 2 bases, with 20 bases remaining between them. The CDR3 contains 15 residues.

Comment on this clonotype: At one boundary the junction diverges from the germline segment, which might be a read error. The genes are TRBV2 and TRBJ2-1; possibly TRBD2 for D (6 bases). The V gene's germline CDR1 is SNHLY and CDR2 FYNNEI. The CDR3 extends over 14 amino acids. The CDR3 loop is CASRPGVTYNEPFF. The CDR3 DNA sequence: TGTGCCAGCCGTCCGGGAGTAACCTACAATGAGCCGTTCTTC.

This clonotype was observed many times. V and J are TRBV6-5 and TRBJ2-2; D not certain. The CDR3 sequence is 13 residues long. Deletions cut 6 bases from V and 5 bases from J, with 10 bases between. Germline CDR1 and CDR2: MNHEY and SVGAGI. In nucleotides, the CDR3 is TGTGCCAGCAGACTCAGTGGTACCGGGGAGCTGTTTTTT. As protein: CASRLSGTGELFF.

As regards this clonotype: The conserved phenylalanine or tryptophan is not found at the CDR3 terminus, so this likely reflects a read error. The chain recombines TRBV11-3 with TRBJ1-1; D is unresolved. Germline-derived CDR1 and CDR2 are SGHNT and YENEEA. The CDR3 spans 15 residues. The CDR3 reads CASSLVSGRGTEAFL. CDR3 in DNA: TGTGCCAGCAGCTTAGTTTCGGGGAGAGGCACTGAGGCTTTCTTA.

As regards this clonotype: Given a much more abundant clone one base away, this may be a read error. The chain combines TRBV14 with TRBJ2-1; 7 bases line up with TRBD1. This CDR3 comprises 15 residues. From germline, CDR1 is SGHDN and CDR2 FVKESK. As DNA, the CDR3 is TGTGCCAGCAGCGCTCGATTAACAGGGGCCAATGATCAGTTCTTC. As protein: CASSARLTGANDQFF.

This clonotype was observed once. This rearrangement joins TRBV20-1 to TRBJ1-2; 7 bases match TRBD1. This CDR3 region has 13 residues. The V gene's germline CDR1 is DFQATT and CDR2 SNEGSKA (reference sequence). V trimming: 7 bases; J trimming: 4 bases; junction bases outside the gene matches: 9. CDR3 residues: CSVEAGGTYGYTF. CDR3 DNA: TGCAGTGTTGAGGCAGGGGGAACCTATGGCTACACCTTC.

Comment on this clonotype: A read error may account for a junction end that differs from germline. V gene TRBV6-2 or TRBV6-3 combines with J gene TRBJ2-6; no clear D gene. The CDR3 contains 16 residues. Germline CDR1 reads MNHEY; CDR2 reads SVGEGT. CDR3: CASSYQHFSGANVLTF. For the CDR3, the DNA is TGTGCTAGCAGTTACCAGCACTTCTCTGGGGCCAACGTCCTGACTTTC.

For this clonotype: This likely comes from a read error, as the CDR3 has no conserved phenylalanine or tryptophan at its end. The V call is TRBV11-2, the J call TRBJ1-2, with 7 nucleotides matching TRBD1. CDR3 length: 14 residues. Germline V gives CDR1 SGHAT, CDR2 FQNNGV. The CDR3 here is CACSDTGANYGYTI. The CDR3 DNA is TGTGCCTGCAGCGATACAGGGGCTAACTATGGCTACACCATC.

As to this clonotype: The final CDR3 position lacks the conserved phenylalanine or tryptophan, pointing to a likely read error. The chain links TRBV7-9 to TRBJ1-1; 8 bases line up with TRBD1. The CDR3 runs to 16 residues. Per germline, CDR1 SEHNR and CDR2 FQNEAQ (reference sequence). After removal of 4 bases from V and 0 bases from J, the junction contained 7 bases not matched to a gene. The CDR3 DNA reads TGTGCCAGCAGCTCAATTTGGACAGGGTTGAACACTGAAGCTTTCCTT. Translation gives CASSSIWTGLNTEAFL.

With regard to this clonotype: This is likely a read error, given that the CDR3 carries no conserved phenylalanine or tryptophan at its end. The rearrangement uses TRBV11-3 and TRBJ2-2, with 7 nucleotides matching TRBD1. The CDR3 spans 15 residues. Germline assignment: CDR1 SGHNT and CDR2 YENEEA. V lost 8 bases, J lost 8 bases, and 14 bases stayed unmatched. The CDR3 loop is CASGPRGGRTGELFI. CDR3 in DNA: TGTGCCAGCGGCCCGAGAGGGGGCCGGACTGGGGAGCTGTTTATT.

With regard to this clonotype: A much bigger clone sits one base away, suggesting this may be a read error. This sequence joins TRBV24-1 and TRBJ2-2, with 7 nucleotides matching TRBD1. V shed 3 bases, J shed 0 bases, and the junction held 3 bases outside the gene matches. This CDR3 region has 16 residues. Germline CDR1 reads KGHDR; CDR2 reads SFDVKD. The CDR3: CATSDLTGSNTGELFF. The DNA of the CDR3 is TGTGCCACCAGTGATCTGACAGGGTCGAACACCGGGGAGCTGTTTTTT.

Concerning this clonotype: This CDR3 fails to terminate in the conserved phenylalanine or tryptophan, so it likely reflects a read error. The chain couples TRBV6-6 to TRBJ1-3; no firm D call. Germline-derived CDR1 and CDR2 are MNHNY and SVGAGI (reference sequence). V was cut by 5 bases and J by 4 bases, with 12 bases left in between. The CDR3 has 14 amino acids. In nucleotides, the CDR3 is TGTGCCAGCAGTCACCGGGTGGGCGGAAACACCATATATTCT. This encodes CASSHRVGGNTIYS.